Following are 7 T cell receptor beta chains from one sample sequenced in a study of blood T cell repertoires in COVID-19. The repertoire was sequenced with immunoSEQ multiplex PCR; TCRdb's copy has only in-frame clones and lacks some. The sample lists a few hundred thousand clones, over 75% occurring once. Sequencing used peripheral blood. These receptors were obtained from a woman in her 50s who had recovered from COVID-19.

The gene calls are TRBV11-2 and TRBJ2-2; D might be TRBD2 (6 bases). Germline V gene data show CDR1 as SGHAT and CDR2 as FQNNGV. The length of the CDR3 is 15 residues. V shed 5 bases and J shed 0 bases, with 10 bases lying between them. The CDR3 DNA reads as TGTGCCAGCAGCGCGGGGCGAGCGAACACCGGGGAGCTGTTTTTT. As protein: CASSAGRANTGELFF.

This chain uses TRBV19 with TRBJ1-6; 8 nucleotides line up with TRBD1. Trimming took 6 bases from V and 5 from J; bases not matched to a gene: 3. CDR1 is LNHDA and CDR2 is SQIVND in the germline V gene (reference sequence). CDR3 length: 14 residues. CDR3 in amino acids: CASRLGQDNSPLHF. The CDR3 DNA reads as TGTGCCAGTAGGCTGGGACAGGATAATTCACCCCTCCACTTT.

CDR3 sequence reads: CASSNLAGSRVGGEEAFF. The CDR3 nucleotides are TGTGCCAGCAGCAATTTAGCGGGCTCCAGGGTAGGAGGGGAAGAAGCTTTCTTT. The chain is built from TRBV28 and TRBJ1-1, with D tentatively TRBD1 (5 bases). The germline CDR1 and CDR2 sequences are MDHEN and SYDVKM. Trimming pared 6 bases from V and 8 bases from J, leaving 31 bases between. This CDR3 is 18 amino acids long.

V gene TRBV5-6 combines with J gene TRBJ2-3, with 8 positions matching TRBD2. Germline lookup yields CDR1 SGHDT and CDR2 YYEEEE. This CDR3 is built from 17 residues. V was clipped by 0 bases and J by 2 bases; unmatched bases: 8. The CDR3 sequence is CASSLAASGYDTDTQYF. The CDR3 DNA reads TGTGCCAGCAGCTTGGCTGCTAGCGGGTACGACACAGATACGCAGTATTTT.

V and J are TRBV9 and TRBJ2-7; unclear D gene. This CDR3 contains 14 residues. V was trimmed by 4 bases and J by 0 bases, leaving 11 bases between them. Per the germline V gene, CDR1 is SGDLS and CDR2 is YYNGEE. CDR3 in DNA: TGTGCCAGCAGCCCCCATACAGTCTCCTACGAGCAGTACTTC. This translates into CASSPHTVSYEQYF.

The V gene is TRBV28, the J gene TRBJ2-4; D may be TRBD1 (7 bases). The germline V gene encodes CDR1 MDHEN and CDR2 SYDVKM. This CDR3 comprises 17 residues. Between the trimmed V and J ends, which lost 2 bases and 6 bases, there was a span of 20 bases. Written as DNA, the CDR3 is TGTGCCAGCAGTTTAGGCCAGGGGGGCCCCAGTCGAAACATTCAGTACTTC. Translation: CASSLGQGGPSRNIQYF. Full variable domain (remainder filled in from reference TRBV28 and TRBJ2-4): DVKVTQSSRYLVKRTGEKVFLECVQDMDHENMFWYRQDPGLGLRLIYFSYDVKMKEKGDIPEGYSVSREKKERFSLILESASTNQTSMYLCASSLGQGGPSRNIQYFGAGTRLSVL.

This clone occurred a few times. The gene calls are TRBV6-5 and TRBJ1-2; no clear D gene. The V end was cut by 0 bases, the J end by 2 bases, with 7 bases between. The CDR3 runs to 14 residues. Germline CDR1 MNHEY, CDR2 SVGAGI. CDR3 sequence: CASSYSLQNYGYTF. CDR3 DNA: TGTGCCAGCAGTTACTCGTTACAGAACTATGGCTACACCTTC.